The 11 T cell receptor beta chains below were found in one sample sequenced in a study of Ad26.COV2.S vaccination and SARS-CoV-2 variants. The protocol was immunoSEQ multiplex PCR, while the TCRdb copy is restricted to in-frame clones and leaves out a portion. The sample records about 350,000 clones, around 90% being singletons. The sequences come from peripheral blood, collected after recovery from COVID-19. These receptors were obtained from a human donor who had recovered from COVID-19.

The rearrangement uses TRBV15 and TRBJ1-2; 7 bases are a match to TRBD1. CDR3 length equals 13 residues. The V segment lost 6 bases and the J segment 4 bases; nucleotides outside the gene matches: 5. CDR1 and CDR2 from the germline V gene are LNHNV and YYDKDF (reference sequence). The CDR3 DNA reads TGTGCCACCAGTCCGACAGGGACCTATGGCTACACCTTC. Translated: CATSPTGTYGYTF.

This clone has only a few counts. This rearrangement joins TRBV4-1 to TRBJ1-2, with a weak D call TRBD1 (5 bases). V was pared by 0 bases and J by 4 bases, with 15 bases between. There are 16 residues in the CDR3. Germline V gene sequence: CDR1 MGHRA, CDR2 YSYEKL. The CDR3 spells CASSQDLVTEIYGYTF. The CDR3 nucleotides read TGCGCCAGCAGCCAAGATCTAGTGACAGAGATCTATGGCTACACCTTC.

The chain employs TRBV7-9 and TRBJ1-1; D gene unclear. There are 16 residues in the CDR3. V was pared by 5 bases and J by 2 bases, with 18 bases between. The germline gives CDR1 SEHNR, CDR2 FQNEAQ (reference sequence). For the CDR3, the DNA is TGTGCCAGCAGCGGCCCCGGGCCTCATTTTAACACTGAAGCTTTCTTT. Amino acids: CASSGPGPHFNTEAFF.

CDR3: CASSIIGQGIETQYF. CDR3 in DNA: TGTGCCAGTAGTATTATCGGACAGGGAATCGAGACCCAGTACTTC. The genes are TRBV19 and TRBJ2-5; 8 bases line up with TRBD1. The CDR3 totals 15 residues. Unmatched junction bases numbered 8, after V lost 3 bases and J lost 5 bases. The germline V gene encodes CDR1 LNHDA and CDR2 SQIVND (reference sequence). The complete variable domain, with remaining parts taken from reference TRBV19 and TRBJ2-5, reads DGGITQSPKYLFRKEGQNVTLSCEQNLNHDAMYWYRQDPGQGLRLIYYSQIVNDFQKGDIAEGYSVSREKKESFPLTVTSAQKNPTAFYLCASSIIGQGIETQYFGPGTRLLVL.

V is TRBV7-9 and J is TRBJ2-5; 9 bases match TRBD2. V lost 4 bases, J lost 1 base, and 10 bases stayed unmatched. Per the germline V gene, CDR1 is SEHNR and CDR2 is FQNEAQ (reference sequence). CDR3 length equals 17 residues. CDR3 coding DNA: TGTGCCAGCAGCTCCCTAGGGGTTAGCGGGGGCCAAGAGACCCAGTACTTC. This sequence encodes CASSSLGVSGGQETQYF.

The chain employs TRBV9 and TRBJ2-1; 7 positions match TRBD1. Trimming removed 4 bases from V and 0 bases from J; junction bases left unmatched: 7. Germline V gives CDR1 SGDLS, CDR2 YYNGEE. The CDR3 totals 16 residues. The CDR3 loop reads CASSPRDSLSYNEQFF. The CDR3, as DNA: TGTGCCAGCAGCCCTCGGGACAGCCTCTCCTACAATGAGCAGTTCTTC.

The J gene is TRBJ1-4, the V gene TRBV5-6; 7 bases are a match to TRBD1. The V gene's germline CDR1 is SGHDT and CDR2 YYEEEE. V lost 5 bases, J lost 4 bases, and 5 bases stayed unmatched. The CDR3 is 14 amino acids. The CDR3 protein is CASSTGTDNEKLFF. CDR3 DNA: TGTGCCAGCAGTACCGGGACAGATAATGAAAAACTGTTTTTT.

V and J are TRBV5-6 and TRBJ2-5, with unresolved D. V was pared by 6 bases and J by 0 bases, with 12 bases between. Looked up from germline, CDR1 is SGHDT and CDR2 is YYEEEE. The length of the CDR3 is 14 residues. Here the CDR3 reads CASTARQYQETQYF. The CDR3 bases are TGTGCCAGCACCGCCCGGCAGTACCAAGAGACCCAGTACTTC.

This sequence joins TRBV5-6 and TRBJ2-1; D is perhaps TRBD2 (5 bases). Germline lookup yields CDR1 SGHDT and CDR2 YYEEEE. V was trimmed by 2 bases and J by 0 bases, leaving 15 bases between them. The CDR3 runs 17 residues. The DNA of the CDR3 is TGTGCCAGCAGCTTAAGGGCGGGCCCGAGCTCCTACAATGAGCAGTTCTTC. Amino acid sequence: CASSLRAGPSSYNEQFF. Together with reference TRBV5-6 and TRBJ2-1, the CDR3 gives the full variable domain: DAGVTQSPTHLIKTRGQQVTLRCSPKSGHDTVSWYQQALGQGPQFIFQYYEEEERQRGNFPDRFSGHQFPNYSSELNVNALLLGDSALYLCASSLRAGPSSYNEQFFGPGTRLTVL.

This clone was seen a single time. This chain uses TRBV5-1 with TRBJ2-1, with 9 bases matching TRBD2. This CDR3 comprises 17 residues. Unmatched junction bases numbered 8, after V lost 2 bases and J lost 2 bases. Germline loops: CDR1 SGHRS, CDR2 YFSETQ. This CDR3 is CASSFGGGAPPYNEQFF. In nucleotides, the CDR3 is TGCGCCAGCAGCTTCGGCGGGGGGGCCCCCCCCTACAATGAGCAGTTCTTC. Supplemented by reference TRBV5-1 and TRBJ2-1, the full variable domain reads KAGVTQTPRYLIKTRGQQVTLSCSPISGHRSVSWYQQTPGQGLQFLFEYFSETQRNKGNFPGRFSGRQFSNSRSEMNVSTLELGDSALYLCASSFGGGAPPYNEQFFGPGTRLTVL.

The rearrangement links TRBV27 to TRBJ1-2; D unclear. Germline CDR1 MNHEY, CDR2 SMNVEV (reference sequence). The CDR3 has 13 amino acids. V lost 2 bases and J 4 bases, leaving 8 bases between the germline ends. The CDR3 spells CASSLAVSYGYTF. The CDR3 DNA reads TGTGCCAGCAGTTTAGCTGTTTCCTATGGCTACACCTTC.